The rows below give T cell receptor beta chains drawn from one sample of a study of PD-L1 blockade in urothelial cancer. Here immunoSEQ multiplex PCR was the method, and the copy in TCRdb shows in-frame clones only, minus some. The sample has 55,000 to 70,000 clones; about 86% are singletons. The sample consisted of PBMCs, taken around atezolizumab (anti-PD-L1) treatment. The receptors shown here come from a man aged 45-60 years with urothelial cancer. Each CDR3 is given with its conserved first and last residue. Each record gives: V gene, J gene, CDR3 protein.

v_gene: TRBV7-9; j_gene: TRBJ2-1; CDR3aa: CASSLDSSAGRFF
v_gene: TRBV10-2; j_gene: TRBJ2-7; CDR3aa: CASSRTGDEQYF
v_gene: TRBV19; j_gene: TRBJ2-1; CDR3aa: CASSKGGSYNEQFF
v_gene: TRBV18; j_gene: TRBJ2-7; CDR3aa: CASSPRDRDEQYF
v_gene: TRBV6-1; j_gene: TRBJ1-1; CDR3aa: CASRRDRYTEAFF
v_gene: TRBV29-1; j_gene: TRBJ1-1; CDR3aa: CSADRSMNTEAFF
v_gene: TRBV5-6; j_gene: TRBJ1-5; CDR3aa: CASSLGGGSNQPQHF
v_gene: TRBV2; j_gene: TRBJ1-6; CDR3aa: CASFATAGSPLHF
v_gene: TRBV7-3; j_gene: TRBJ2-1; CDR3aa: CASSVAGGSYNEQFF
v_gene: TRBV6-5; j_gene: TRBJ2-1; CDR3aa: CASSSPGNEQFF
v_gene: TRBV6-1; j_gene: TRBJ2-1; CDR3aa: CASSADRGSYNEQFF
v_gene: TRBV6-1; j_gene: TRBJ2-7; CDR3aa: CASSEVAGINYEQYF
v_gene: TRBV5-4; j_gene: TRBJ2-2; CDR3aa: CATTGANTGELFF
v_gene: TRBV9; j_gene: TRBJ1-3; CDR3aa: CASSVAIRGTVGNTIYF
v_gene: TRBV4-1; j_gene: TRBJ2-3; CDR3aa: CASSRNPAGGPTDTQYF
v_gene: TRBV5-4; j_gene: TRBJ1-1; CDR3aa: CASSRGTPNTEAFF
v_gene: TRBV19; j_gene: TRBJ2-7; CDR3aa: CASSPHSGIREQYF
v_gene: TRBV28; j_gene: TRBJ2-5; CDR3aa: CASSFLAGDDQETQYF
v_gene: TRBV28; j_gene: TRBJ1-2; CDR3aa: CASSWLNRGPGYTF
v_gene: TRBV5-4; j_gene: TRBJ2-3; CDR3aa: CASSWALANTQYF
v_gene: TRBV18; j_gene: TRBJ1-1; CDR3aa: CASSPGRGNTEAFF
v_gene: TRBV5-1; j_gene: TRBJ2-7; CDR3aa: CASSLEGNEQYF
v_gene: TRBV4-2; j_gene: TRBJ2-2; CDR3aa: CASSQEGFPGLAGWDANTGELFF
v_gene: TRBV28; j_gene: TRBJ2-7; CDR3aa: CASSRGTLRRVSYEQYF
v_gene: TRBV14; j_gene: TRBJ2-7; CDR3aa: CASSQPLDYEQYF
v_gene: TRBV28; j_gene: TRBJ1-4; CDR3aa: CASRDGRVEKLFF
v_gene: TRBV11-2; j_gene: TRBJ2-5; CDR3aa: CASSLWSGSIETQYF
v_gene: TRBV4-2; j_gene: TRBJ2-2; CDR3aa: CASSEMGSGNTGELFF
v_gene: TRBV10-3; j_gene: TRBJ2-1; CDR3aa: CAISEGLAGETEQFF
v_gene: TRBV7-9; j_gene: TRBJ1-6; CDR3aa: CASSPSQGAANSPLHF
v_gene: TRBV6-4; j_gene: TRBJ1-4; CDR3aa: CASRFSGTPNPNEKLFF
v_gene: TRBV30; j_gene: TRBJ1-2; CDR3aa: CAWSVQGDGGYTF
v_gene: TRBV15; j_gene: TRBJ1-4; CDR3aa: CATSRVGQGYEKLFF
v_gene: TRBV27; j_gene: TRBJ2-2; CDR3aa: CASSLFGLAGEGELFF
v_gene: TRBV6-4; j_gene: TRBJ2-1; CDR3aa: CASSTSGSSIRLFF
v_gene: TRBV2; j_gene: TRBJ2-1; CDR3aa: CASSVLESSYNEQFF
v_gene: TRBV28; j_gene: TRBJ1-2; CDR3aa: CASNKQGSEGYTF
v_gene: TRBV27; j_gene: TRBJ1-5; CDR3aa: CASGPIQGHQPQHF
v_gene: TRBV4-1; j_gene: TRBJ2-2; CDR3aa: CASSRGLAGGLRELFF
v_gene: TRBV6-5; j_gene: TRBJ1-2; CDR3aa: CASTQTVGYGYTF
v_gene: TRBV29-1; j_gene: TRBJ1-1; CDR3aa: CSGQGQLNTEAFF
v_gene: TRBV7-9; j_gene: TRBJ1-1; CDR3aa: CASSLLGRGQSHTEAFF
v_gene: TRBV6-5; j_gene: TRBJ2-5; CDR3aa: CASRNLAGGEETQYF
v_gene: TRBV5-1; j_gene: TRBJ2-1; CDR3aa: CASSSGLAPNNEQFF
v_gene: TRBV7-2; j_gene: TRBJ2-5; CDR3aa: CASSGGTSVVKTQYF
v_gene: TRBV2; j_gene: TRBJ1-6; CDR3aa: CASRVDRGDNSPLHF
v_gene: TRBV7-3; j_gene: TRBJ1-2; CDR3aa: CASSLTTAYGYTF
v_gene: TRBV6-5; j_gene: TRBJ1-5; CDR3aa: CASSYSGGNQPQHF
v_gene: TRBV6-5; j_gene: TRBJ1-2; CDR3aa: CASRPGQNYGYTF
v_gene: TRBV30; j_gene: TRBJ1-1; CDR3aa: CAWSPEMNTEAFF
v_gene: TRBV28; j_gene: TRBJ2-1; CDR3aa: CAASHGSYNEQFF
v_gene: TRBV19; j_gene: TRBJ1-5; CDR3aa: CASSLQDRGYQPQHF
v_gene: TRBV5-6; j_gene: TRBJ2-5; CDR3aa: CASTRQNQETQYF
v_gene: TRBV27; j_gene: TRBJ2-7; CDR3aa: CASSGTSGAYEQYF
v_gene: TRBV19; j_gene: TRBJ1-1; CDR3aa: CASTTSGTGDTEAFF